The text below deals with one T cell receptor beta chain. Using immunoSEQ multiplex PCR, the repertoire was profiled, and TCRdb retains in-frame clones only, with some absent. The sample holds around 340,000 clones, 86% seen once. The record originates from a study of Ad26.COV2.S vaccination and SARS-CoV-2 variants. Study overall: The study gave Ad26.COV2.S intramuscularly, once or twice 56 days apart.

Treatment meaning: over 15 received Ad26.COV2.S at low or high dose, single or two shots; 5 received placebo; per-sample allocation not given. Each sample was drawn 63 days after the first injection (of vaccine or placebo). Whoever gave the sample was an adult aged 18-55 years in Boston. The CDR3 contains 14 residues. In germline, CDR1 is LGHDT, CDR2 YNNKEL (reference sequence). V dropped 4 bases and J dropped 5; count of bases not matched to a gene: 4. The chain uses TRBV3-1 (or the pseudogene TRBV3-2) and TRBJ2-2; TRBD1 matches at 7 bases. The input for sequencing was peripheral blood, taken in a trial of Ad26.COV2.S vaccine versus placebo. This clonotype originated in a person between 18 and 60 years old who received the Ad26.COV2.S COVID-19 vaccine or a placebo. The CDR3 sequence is CASSLDRVTGELFF. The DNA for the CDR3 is TGTGCCAGCAGCCTCGACAGGGTTACCGGGGAGCTGTTTTTT.